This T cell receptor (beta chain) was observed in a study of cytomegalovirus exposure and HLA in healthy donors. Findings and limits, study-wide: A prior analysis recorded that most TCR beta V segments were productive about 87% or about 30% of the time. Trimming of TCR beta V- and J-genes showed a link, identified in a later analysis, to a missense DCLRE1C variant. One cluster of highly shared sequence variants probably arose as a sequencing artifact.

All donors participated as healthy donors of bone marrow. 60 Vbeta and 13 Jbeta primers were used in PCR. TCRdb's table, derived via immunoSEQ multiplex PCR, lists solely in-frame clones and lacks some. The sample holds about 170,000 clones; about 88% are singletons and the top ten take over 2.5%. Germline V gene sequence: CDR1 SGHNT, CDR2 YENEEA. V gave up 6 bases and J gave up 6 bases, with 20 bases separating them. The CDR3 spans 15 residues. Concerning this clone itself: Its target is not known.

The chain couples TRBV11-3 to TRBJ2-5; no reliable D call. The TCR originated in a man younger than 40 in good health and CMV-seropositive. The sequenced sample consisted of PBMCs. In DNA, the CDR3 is TGTGCCAGCAGTTGGGCCCTTAGTGCGCTACAGACCCAGTACTTC. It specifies CASSWALSALQTQYF.